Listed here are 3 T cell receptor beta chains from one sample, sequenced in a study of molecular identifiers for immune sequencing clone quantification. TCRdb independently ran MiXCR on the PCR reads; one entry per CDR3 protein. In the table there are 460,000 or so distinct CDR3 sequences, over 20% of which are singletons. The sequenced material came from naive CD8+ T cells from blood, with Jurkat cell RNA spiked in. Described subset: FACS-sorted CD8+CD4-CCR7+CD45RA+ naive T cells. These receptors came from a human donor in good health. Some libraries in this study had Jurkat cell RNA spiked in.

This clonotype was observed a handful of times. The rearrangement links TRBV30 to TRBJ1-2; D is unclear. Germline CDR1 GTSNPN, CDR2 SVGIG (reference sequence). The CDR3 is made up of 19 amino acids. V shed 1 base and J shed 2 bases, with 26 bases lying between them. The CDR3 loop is CAWSGVYQAHLRGNYGYTF. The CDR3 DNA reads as TGTGCCTGGAGTGGAGTATATCAAGCACACTTGAGAGGGAACTATGGCTACACCTTC.

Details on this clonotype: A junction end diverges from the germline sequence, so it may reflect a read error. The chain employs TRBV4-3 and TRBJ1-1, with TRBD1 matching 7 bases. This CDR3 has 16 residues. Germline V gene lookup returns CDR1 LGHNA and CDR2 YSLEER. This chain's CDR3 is CASSTRNNRGNTEASF. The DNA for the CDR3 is TGCGCCAGCAGCACAAGGAATAACAGGGGTAACACTGAAGCTTCCTTT.

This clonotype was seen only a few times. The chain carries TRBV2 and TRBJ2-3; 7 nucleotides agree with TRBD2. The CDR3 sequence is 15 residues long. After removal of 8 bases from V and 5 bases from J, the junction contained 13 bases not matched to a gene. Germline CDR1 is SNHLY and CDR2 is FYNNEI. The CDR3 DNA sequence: TGTGCCAGCTCATTGGGGGAGGGGTCTAAAGATACGCAGTATTTT. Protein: CASSLGEGSKDTQYF. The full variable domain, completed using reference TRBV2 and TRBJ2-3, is EPEVTQTPSHQVTQMGQEVILRCVPISNHLYFYWYRQILGQKVEFLVSFYNNEISEKSEIFDDQFSVERPDGSNFTLKIRSTKLEDSAMYFCASSLGEGSKDTQYFGPGTRLTVL.